This T cell receptor (beta chain) stems from a study of blood T cells in healthy people across ages. Using a J-beta primer mix together with a sample-barcoded 5' primer, a second PCR was run for roughly 6 to 12 cycles. TCRdb analysed the 5' RACE reads with MiXCR anew, one entry per CDR3 protein. The profile shows some 560,000 distinct CDR3 sequences, about a quarter of them singletons. A word on this clonotype: The target antigen is unknown. Mismatch with germline at one junction end may stem from a read error.

This CDR3 region has 16 residues. CDR1 and CDR2 (germline): ENHRY, SYGVKD. Findings and caveats of the study: A strong correlation was seen between TCR beta diversity and naive T cell percentage.

In addition, the sample was reused for a study of T cells of mothers and their children. That publication notes: The study obtained over 8.5 million TCR beta CDR3 reads per mother and around 2.7 million per child. Related and unrelated pairs show TCR recombination output that thymic selection shapes similarly. Overlap measured in related mother-child pairs was slightly, non-significantly higher than in unrelated pairs.

The chain combines TRBV10-3 with TRBJ2-5, with D possibly matching TRBD2 (5 bases). Sequenced: blood. This clonotype was obtained from a boy under 10 years old in good health. The CDR3 DNA follows: TGTGCCATCAGTGAGCCCCTTACGACGCAATACAATGAGCGGTTCTTC. Protein sequence: CAISEPLTTQYNERFF.